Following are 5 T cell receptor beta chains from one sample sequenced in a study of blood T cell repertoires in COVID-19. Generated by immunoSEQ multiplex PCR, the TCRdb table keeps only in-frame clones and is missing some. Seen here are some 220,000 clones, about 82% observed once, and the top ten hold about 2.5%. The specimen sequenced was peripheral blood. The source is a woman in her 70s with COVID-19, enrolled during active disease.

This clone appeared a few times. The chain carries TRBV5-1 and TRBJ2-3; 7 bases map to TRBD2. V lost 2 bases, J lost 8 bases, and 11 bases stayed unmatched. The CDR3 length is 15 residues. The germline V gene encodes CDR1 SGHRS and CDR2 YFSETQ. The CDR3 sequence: CASSLSNGGVGTQYF. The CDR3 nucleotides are TGCGCCAGCAGCTTAAGTAATGGGGGGGTAGGTACGCAGTATTTT. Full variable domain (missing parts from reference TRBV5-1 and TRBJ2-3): KAGVTQTPRYLIKTRGQQVTLSCSPISGHRSVSWYQQTPGQGLQFLFEYFSETQRNKGNFPGRFSGRQFSNSRSEMNVSTLELGDSALYLCASSLSNGGVGTQYFGPGTRLTVL.

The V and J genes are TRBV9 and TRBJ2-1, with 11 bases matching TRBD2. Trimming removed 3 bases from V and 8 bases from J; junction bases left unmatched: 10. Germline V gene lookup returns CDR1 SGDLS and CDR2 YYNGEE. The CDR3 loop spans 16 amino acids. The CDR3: CASSAGATSGGDEQFF. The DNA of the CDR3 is TGTGCCAGCAGCGCGGGAGCTACTAGCGGGGGTGATGAGCAGTTCTTC.

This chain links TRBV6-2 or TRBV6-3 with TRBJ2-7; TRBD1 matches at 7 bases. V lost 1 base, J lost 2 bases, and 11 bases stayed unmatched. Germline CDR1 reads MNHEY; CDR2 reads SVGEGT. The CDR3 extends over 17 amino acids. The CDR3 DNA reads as TGTGCCAGCAGTTACTACGGGGACAGACCCTTTGCCTACGAGCAGTACTTC. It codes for CASSYYGDRPFAYEQYF.

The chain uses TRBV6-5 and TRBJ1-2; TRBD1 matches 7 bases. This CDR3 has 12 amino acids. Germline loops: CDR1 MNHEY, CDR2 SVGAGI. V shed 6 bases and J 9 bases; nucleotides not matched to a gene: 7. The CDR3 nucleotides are TGTGCCAGCAGCCTGACAGGGATCAGCTACACCTTC. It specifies CASSLTGISYTF.

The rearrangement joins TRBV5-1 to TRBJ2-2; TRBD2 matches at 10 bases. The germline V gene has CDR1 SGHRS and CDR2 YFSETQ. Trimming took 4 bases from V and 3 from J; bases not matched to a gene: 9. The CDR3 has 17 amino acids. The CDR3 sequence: CASSVKTSGFDTGELFF. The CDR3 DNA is TGCGCCAGCAGCGTTAAGACTAGCGGGTTCGACACCGGGGAGCTGTTTTTT. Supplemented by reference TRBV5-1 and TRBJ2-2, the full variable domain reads KAGVTQTPRYLIKTRGQQVTLSCSPISGHRSVSWYQQTPGQGLQFLFEYFSETQRNKGNFPGRFSGRQFSNSRSEMNVSTLELGDSALYLCASSVKTSGFDTGELFFGEGSRLTVL.